Shown below are 10 T cell receptor beta chains from a single sample sequenced in a study of shared clonotypes between healthy human individuals. Repertoires were generated with immunoSEQ multiplex PCR, while TCRdb's copy carries only in-frame clones and drops some. The data hold 450,000 to 650,000 clones, with about 80% observed a single time. The material sequenced was PBMCs. Source of these receptors: a woman aged 40 to 50 in good health. Some clones in this sample may be carry-over from other donors' samples.

This chain joins TRBV28 and TRBJ2-3; D ambiguous. V was shortened by 3 bases and J by 4 bases, with 5 bases between the two germline ends. CDR3 size: 12 residues. Germline assignment: CDR1 MDHEN and CDR2 SYDVKM. CDR3 residues: CASSFPPDTQYF. For the CDR3, the DNA is TGTGCCAGCAGTTTCCCCCCAGATACGCAGTATTTT. Filled out from reference TRBV28 and TRBJ2-3, the complete variable domain reads DVKVTQSSRYLVKRTGEKVFLECVQDMDHENMFWYRQDPGLGLRLIYFSYDVKMKEKGDIPEGYSVSREKKERFSLILESASTNQTSMYLCASSFPPDTQYFGPGTRLTVL.

This chain connects TRBV6-6 to TRBJ2-5, with D possibly TRBD2 on 5 matching bases. CDR1 MNHNY and CDR2 SVGAGI come from the germline V gene (reference sequence). V shed 0 bases and J shed 2 bases, with 10 bases lying between them. The CDR3 is 15 amino acids. The CDR3 region has the DNA TGTGCCAGCAGTTACTCGGAGGCAGGACAAGAGACCCAGTACTTC. Residues: CASSYSEAGQETQYF.

The rearrangement uses TRBV28 and TRBJ2-1; 7 bases are shared with TRBD2. Germline CDR1 is MDHEN and CDR2 is SYDVKM. The ends lost 2 bases at V and 7 bases at J; junction bases unmatched: 8. The CDR3 covers 15 residues. This chain's CDR3 is CASSLLAGDVNEQFF. The CDR3, as DNA: TGTGCCAGCAGTTTACTGGCGGGAGATGTAAATGAGCAGTTCTTC. Based on the CDR3 plus reference TRBV28 and TRBJ2-1, the full variable domain is DVKVTQSSRYLVKRTGEKVFLECVQDMDHENMFWYRQDPGLGLRLIYFSYDVKMKEKGDIPEGYSVSREKKERFSLILESASTNQTSMYLCASSLLAGDVNEQFFGPGTRLTVL.

The chain joins TRBV5-6 to TRBJ2-5; no clear D. The germline CDR1 and CDR2 sequences are SGHDT and YYEEEE. This CDR3 is built from 14 residues. Trimming took off 2 bases at V and 0 bases at J, with 8 bases between the two ends. CDR3 loop: CASSLGWNQETQYF. The CDR3 coding sequence is TGTGCCAGCAGCTTAGGGTGGAACCAAGAGACCCAGTACTTC. Looking up the rest from reference TRBV5-6 and TRBJ2-5 gives the full variable domain: DAGVTQSPTHLIKTRGQQVTLRCSPKSGHDTVSWYQQALGQGPQFIFQYYEEEERQRGNFPDRFSGHQFPNYSSELNVNALLLGDSALYLCASSLGWNQETQYFGPGTRLLVL.

This clone occurred a few times. This sequence joins TRBV6-6 and TRBJ1-2, with D perhaps matching TRBD1 (6 bases). CDR1 and CDR2 (germline): MNHNY, SVGAGI (reference sequence). V gave up 5 bases and J gave up 4 bases, with 17 bases separating them. This CDR3 comprises 15 residues. The CDR3 protein is CASSGGGQSFYGYTF. DNA of the CDR3: TGTGCCAGCAGTGGAGGAGGACAGTCTTTCTATGGCTACACCTTC.

The chain uses TRBV27 and TRBJ1-1; 9 nucleotides match TRBD1. The trim removed 0 bases at V and 2 bases at J, leaving 4 bases unmatched. Germline CDR1 MNHEY, CDR2 SMNVEV (reference sequence). The CDR3 consists of 16 residues. In nucleotides, the CDR3 is TGTGCCAGCAGTTTATCACAGGGGGCGCGAAACACTGAAGCTTTCTTT. Its protein product is CASSLSQGARNTEAFF.

The chain links TRBV5-5 to TRBJ1-1, with D tentatively TRBD1 (5 bases). V lost 2 bases and J lost 1, with 9 bases in between. The CDR3 covers 14 residues. Germline CDR1 SGHKS, CDR2 YYEKEE (reference sequence). The CDR3 DNA follows: TGTGCCAGCAGCTTTAGTGGGACGAACACTGAAGCTTTCTTT. It yields the protein CASSFSGTNTEAFF.

CDR3 sequence: CASSSDMGGGQFF. The CDR3 DNA reads as TGTGCCAGCAGCAGTGACATGGGCGGGGGGCAGTTCTTC. The chain carries TRBV21-1 and TRBJ2-1; the table's D call, TRBD2, has no DNA check behind it. TRBV21-1 is labeled a pseudogene. CDR3 size: 13 residues.

The genes are TRBV29-1 and TRBJ2-5; 7 positions agree with TRBD2. This CDR3 region has 13 residues. Germline V gene sequence: CDR1 SQVTM, CDR2 ANQGSEA. Unmatched junction bases numbered 3, after V lost 3 bases and J lost 2 bases. CDR3 sequence: CSVDGLGQETQYF. CDR3 DNA: TGCAGCGTTGACGGACTAGGGCAAGAGACCCAGTACTTC.

V is TRBV7-2 and J is TRBJ1-2; D remains unclear. The CDR3 extends over 14 amino acids. Deletions cut 1 base from V and 2 bases from J, with 8 bases between. Germline V gene data show CDR1 as SGHTA and CDR2 as FQGNSA. CDR3 in DNA: TGTGCCAGCAGCTTAGGTGGGGTGAACTATGGCTACACCTTC. Translated: CASSLGGVNYGYTF.